Many counts were recorded for the clone carrying this T cell receptor beta chain. The sample comes from a study of T-cell reconstitution after alpha-beta-depleted transplantation in children. Preparation of the TCRbeta library used unique molecular identifiers. TCRdb reanalysed the PCR reads using MiXCR and keeps one entry per CDR3 protein. The top ten hold roughly 2.8% of the sample, which has 200,000 to 300,000 distinct CDR3 sequences, approximately 12% seen once. With 0 bases removed from V and 7 bases from J, the gap between germline ends came to 6 bases. The CDR3 spans 12 residues. CDR1 and CDR2 from the germline V gene are SGHVS and FQNEAQ.

This material consisted of PBMCs from the stem cell graft donor, taken from the stem cell graft. The sequence derives from a human donor who donated a stem cell graft to a child with acute lymphoblastic leukemia. V usage is TRBV7-8 and J usage is TRBJ1-1; D is undetermined. The CDR3 region is CASSLAQYEAFF. In nucleotides, the CDR3 is TGTGCCAGCAGCTTAGCACAGTATGAAGCTTTCTTT.